This TCR beta chain was profiled in a study of human T cells and chemical hapten exposure. Findings and limits, study-wide: The number of TCRs over 1 in 1000 frequency stayed unchanged after DPC.

This clonotype was observed at least ten times. Its target is unknown. Germline loops: CDR1 MNHNS, CDR2 SASEGT. Trimming cost V 8 bases and J 0 bases, with 14 bases left between them. This CDR3 has 15 amino acids. TCRdb re-derived calls from the RACE reads in MiXCR, one entry per CDR3 protein. The top ten clones hold over 5.5% of a sample with a few hundred thousand distinct CDR3 sequences, about 6% of them seen once. Indicated time point: patch test 2, 6 weeks after DPC sensitization. Stated treatment: therapeutic diphenylcyclopropenone sensitization with weekly scalp DPC. The chain couples TRBV6-1 to TRBJ1-5, with D unclear. The clonotype originates from a woman aged 18-29 years with alopecia areata. Some clones in this sample may be carry-over from other donors' samples. Material: whole blood, obtained in connection with sensitization to the hapten diphenylcyclopropenone (DPC). The CDR3 region is CASASVRFSNQPQHF. As DNA, the CDR3 is TGTGCCAGCGCCTCCGTCCGGTTTAGCAATCAGCCCCAGCATTTT.